Listed below are T cell receptor beta chains from one sample, sequenced in a study of blood T cell repertoires in COVID-19. TCRdb keeps only in-frame clones here, not all; method: immunoSEQ multiplex PCR. The table records 180,000 or so clones, 80% to 90% of them present only once. The source material was peripheral blood. The receptors originated from a man aged 55 to 69 with acute or convalescent COVID-19. CDR3s include the opening cysteine and the closing phenylalanine or tryptophan. A D gene is named only where the DNA matches it firmly. Only part of the rows carry a size: once, few, many, or a class if the clone is expanded.

TRBV19	-	TRBD2	TRBJ2-1	CASSIPPSGTYNEQFF	TGTGCCAGTAGTATTCCGCCTAGCGGGACCTACAATGAGCAGTTCTTC
TRBV25-1	-	-	TRBJ2-3	CASSLSGTDTQYF	TGTGCCAGCAGTCTTAGTGGCACAGATACGCAGTATTTT
TRBV2	-	-	TRBJ1-6	CAIEGVEDEKSPLHF	TGTGCCATCGAGGGGGTTGAGGATGAGAAGTCACCCCTCCACTTT
TRBV19	-	-	TRBJ2-3	CASSIDRGTDTQYF	TGTGCCAGTAGTATCGATAGGGGGACAGATACGCAGTATTTT
TRBV7-3	-	TRBD2	TRBJ2-2	CASSLSAGGGGELFF	TGTGCCAGCAGCCTTTCGGCGGGAGGAGGCGGGGAGCTGTTTTTT
TRBV9	-	TRBD1	TRBJ2-2	CASSVVGTVNTGELFF	TGTGCCAGCAGCGTAGTCGGGACAGTCAACACCGGGGAGCTGTTTTTT
TRBV19	once	TRBD1	TRBJ1-5	CASSIVGDRLQPQHF	TGTGCCAGTAGTATAGTAGGGGACAGGCTTCAGCCCCAGCATTTT
TRBV12-3/TRBV12-4	-	-	TRBJ2-5	CASSSGTGGTQYF	TGTGCCAGCAGTTCCGGGACTGGAGGGACCCAGTACTTC
TRBV6-5	-	-	TRBJ2-2	CASSPNTGELFF	TGTGCCAGCAGTCCAAACACCGGGGAGCTGTTTTTT
TRBV27	few	TRBD1	TRBJ1-1	CASSLSGQGSTEAFF	TGTGCCAGCAGTTTATCGGGACAGGGATCCACTGAAGCTTTCTTT
TRBV28	-	TRBD2	TRBJ2-5	CASGDYGAQETQYF	TGTGCCAGCGGGGACTATGGAGCACAAGAGACCCAGTACTTC
TRBV27	-	TRBD2	TRBJ2-3	CASSPRSSGSADTQYF	TGTGCCAGCAGTCCACGTAGCAGCGGGAGTGCAGATACGCAGTATTTT
TRBV27	-	TRBD2	TRBJ2-1	CASSLSGTSSTEQFF	TGTGCCAGCAGTTTATCGGGGACTAGCAGCACTGAGCAGTTCTTC
TRBV28	-	-	TRBJ1-5	CASRYDSSGPNQPQHF	TGTGCCAGCAGATACGACAGCTCAGGACCCAATCAGCCCCAGCATTTT
TRBV6-5	-	-	TRBJ1-2	CASSWGGGGYTF	TGTGCCAGCAGTTGGGGGGGCGGTGGCTACACCTTC
TRBV28	-	-	TRBJ1-2	CASSLNRAYGYTF	TGTGCCAGCAGTTTGAACAGGGCGTATGGCTACACCTTC
TRBV30	-	-	TRBJ2-4	CAWGSWEDIQYF	TGTGCCTGGGGTTCATGGGAGGACATTCAGTACTTC
TRBV27	-	TRBD1	TRBJ2-3	CASSRRQGNTDTQYF	TGTGCCAGCAGTAGAAGACAGGGGAACACAGATACGCAGTATTTT
TRBV29-1	-	TRBD2	TRBJ2-7	CSATIAGGSYEQYF	TGCAGCGCAACAATAGCGGGAGGATCGTACGAGCAGTACTTC
TRBV2	-	TRBD1	TRBJ2-1	CASSVTGVNGDEQFF	TGTGCCAGCAGCGTTACAGGGGTTAACGGGGATGAGCAGTTCTTC
TRBV29-1	-	-	TRBJ2-5	CSVPTVGETQYF	TGCAGCGTTCCGACAGTAGGAGAGACCCAGTACTTC
TRBV5-8	-	TRBD1	TRBJ1-2	CASSPYTGAVGYTF	TGTGCCAGCAGCCCATACACAGGGGCAGTTGGCTACACTTTC
TRBV11-2	-	TRBD2	TRBJ2-7	CASSSRLAGTYEQYF	TGTGCCAGCAGCTCCCGACTAGCGGGAACCTACGAGCAGTACTTC
TRBV6-6	-	TRBD1	TRBJ1-5	CASRLDRGNQPQHF	TGTGCCAGCAGACTGGACAGGGGCAATCAGCCCCAGCATTTT
TRBV7-2	-	-	TRBJ2-3	CASSLGRGPHTDTQYF	TGTGCCAGCAGCTTAGGCCGCGGGCCCCACACAGATACGCAGTATTTT
TRBV5-4	-	-	TRBJ2-3	CASSRSLSGSGGPTQYF	TGTGCCAGCAGCCGTTCCCTCTCCGGGTCAGGCGGGCCAACGCAGTATTTT
TRBV27	-	TRBD2	TRBJ2-4	CASSFRFGRENIQYF	TGTGCCAGCAGTTTTAGGTTCGGGAGGGAAAACATTCAGTACTTC
TRBV6-2/TRBV6-3	once	-	TRBJ1-5	CASSYSMAYSNQPQHF	TGTGCCAGCAGTTACTCGATGGCTTATAGCAATCAGCCCCAGCATTTT
TRBV6-6	few	TRBD1	TRBJ1-4	CASSTGTGNEKLFF	TGTGCCAGCAGCACCGGGACAGGGAATGAAAAACTGTTTTTT
TRBV5-1	-	TRBD2	TRBJ2-6	CASSLRAGGESGANVLTF	TGCGCCAGCAGCTTGCGGGCGGGGGGTGAGTCTGGGGCCAACGTCCTGACTTTC